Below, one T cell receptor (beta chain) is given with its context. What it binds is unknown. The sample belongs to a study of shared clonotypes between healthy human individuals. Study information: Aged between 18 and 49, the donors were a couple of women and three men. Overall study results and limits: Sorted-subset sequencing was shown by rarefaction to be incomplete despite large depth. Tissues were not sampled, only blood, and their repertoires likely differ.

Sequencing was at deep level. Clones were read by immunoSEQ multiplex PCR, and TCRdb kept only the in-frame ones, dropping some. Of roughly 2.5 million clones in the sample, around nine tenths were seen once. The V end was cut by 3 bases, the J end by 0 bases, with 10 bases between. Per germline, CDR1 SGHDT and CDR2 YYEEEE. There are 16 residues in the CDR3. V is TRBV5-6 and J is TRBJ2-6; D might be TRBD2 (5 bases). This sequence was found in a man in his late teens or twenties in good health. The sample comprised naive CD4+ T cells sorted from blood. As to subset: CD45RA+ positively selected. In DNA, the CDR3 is TGTGCCAGCAGCTGGACTGACGTCTCTGGGGCCAACGTCCTGACTTTC. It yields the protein CASSWTDVSGANVLTF.